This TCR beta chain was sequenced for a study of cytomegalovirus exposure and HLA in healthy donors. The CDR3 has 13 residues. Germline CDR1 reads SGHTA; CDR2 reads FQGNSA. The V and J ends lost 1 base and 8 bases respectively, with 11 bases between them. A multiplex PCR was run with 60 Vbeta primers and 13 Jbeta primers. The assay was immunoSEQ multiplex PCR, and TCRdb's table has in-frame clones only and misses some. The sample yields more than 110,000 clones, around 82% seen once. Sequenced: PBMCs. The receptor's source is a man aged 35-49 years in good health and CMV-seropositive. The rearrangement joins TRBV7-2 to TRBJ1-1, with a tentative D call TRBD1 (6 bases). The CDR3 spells CASSLDQGIEAFF. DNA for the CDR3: TGTGCCAGCAGCTTAGACCAGGGGATAGAAGCTTTCTTT.